One sample yielded the 5 T cell receptor beta chains listed below, sequenced in a study of blood T cell repertoires in COVID-19 (dated by TCRdb to the early 2020s). Libraries were prepared through the immunoSEQ multiplex PCR assay. This is the immuneACCESS table as TCRdb keeps it, with only in-frame sequences that have V and J called. A part of the clones is gone; compared with another copy, unresolved V genes explain less than half, and the rest is unexplained. Recorded for this sample are 70,000 to 85,000 clones; around four fifths of them occurred a single time. Roughly two fifths of the sample rests with the top ten. The sample consisted of peripheral blood. The receptors derive from a man older than 75 with active or convalescent COVID-19.

This clone was recorded a few times. V usage is TRBV4-2 and J usage is TRBJ2-7; D may be TRBD2 (5 bases). Trimming took off 3 bases at V and 3 bases at J, with 15 bases between the two ends. The CDR3 covers 15 residues. Germline assignment: CDR1 LGHNA and CDR2 YNFKEQ. The CDR3 region is CASSQENGGLYEQYF. CDR3 nucleotide sequence: TGTGCCAGCAGCCAGGAAAACGGTGGACTCTACGAGCAGTACTTC.

V gene TRBV28 combines with J gene TRBJ1-5; perhaps TRBD1 as D (5 bases). Trimming stripped 5 bases from V and 3 bases from J, with 14 bases between. CDR1 and CDR2 from the germline V gene are MDHEN and SYDVKM. The CDR3 totals 15 residues. CDR3 loop: CASSQRQGDNQPQHF. For the CDR3, the DNA is TGTGCCAGCAGTCAACGTCAGGGTGACAATCAGCCCCAGCATTTT.

The chain employs TRBV23-1 and TRBJ2-3; 9 nucleotides match TRBD1. TRBV23-1 is an ORF, and what it does is uncertain. This CDR3 comprises 20 residues. V was pared by 4 bases and J by 0 bases, with 17 bases of the junction left unmatched. In DNA form, the CDR3 reads TGCGCCAGCAGTCTCGACGGGACAGGGAAGGGGTTTGGGAGCACAGATACGCAGTATTTT. Its protein is CASSLDGTGKGFGSTDTQYF.

V gene TRBV19 combines with J gene TRBJ1-1; TRBD1 matches 8 bases. Germline V gene data show CDR1 as LNHDA and CDR2 as SQIVND (reference sequence). CDR3 size: 15 residues. With V trimmed by 6 bases and J by 0 bases, 6 bases remained unmatched. The chain's CDR3 is CASSRGQGLNTEAFF. DNA for the CDR3: TGTGCCAGTAGCCGAGGACAGGGACTGAACACTGAAGCTTTCTTT.

The rearrangement joins TRBV6-5 to TRBJ1-1, with 8 bases identical to TRBD1. This CDR3 is built from 15 residues. V shed 0 bases and J 4 bases; nucleotides not matched to a gene: 4. Germline CDR1 and CDR2: MNHEY and SVGAGI. CDR3 in DNA: TGTGCCAGCAGTTACTCTACAGGGGGTAGCACTGAAGCTTTCTTT. Translation: CASSYSTGGSTEAFF.